These T cell receptor beta chains were read from a single sample in a study of circulating CD8 cells and anti-PD-1 response in melanoma. One entry per CDR3 protein results from TCRdb running MiXCR on the reads. The sample records over 600 distinct CDR3 sequences, around 7% being singletons. The specimen comprised CD8+ T cells from PBMCs, sampled at baseline or after one month of anti-PD-1 therapy (not recorded which). The receptor set was obtained from a human donor with melanoma. CDR3s include the opening cysteine and the closing phenylalanine or tryptophan. D genes are given only for firm matches. Size tells how often a clone was seen (once, few, many) or the class of an expanded clone, and some rows leave it out.

v_call	d_call	clone_size	j_call	cdr3_aa	cdr3_nt
TRBV2	NA	medium-sized	TRBJ2-7	CASSEGGEQYF	TGTGCCAGCAGTGAAGGGGGCGAGCAGTACTTC
TRBV27	NA	NA	TRBJ2-3	CASSLSPGTSTDTQYF	TGTGCCAGCAGTTTATCGCCGGGGACGAGCACAGATACGCAGTATTTT
TRBV7-9	NA	large	TRBJ2-7	CASSSRDSYEQYF	TGTGCCAGCAGCTCCAGAGATTCCTACGAGCAGTACTTC
TRBV6-1	NA	large	TRBJ2-1	CASSELRASFYNEQFF	TGTGCCAGCAGTGAACTTCGGGCTAGCTTTTACAATGAGCAGTTCTTC
TRBV4-1	NA	large	TRBJ2-7	CASSQVLANYEQYF	TGCGCCAGCAGCCAAGTTTTAGCGAACTACGAGCAGTACTTC
TRBV7-2	NA	NA	TRBJ2-7	CASSLVAGGPYEQYF	TGTGCCAGCAGCTTAGTAGCAGGAGGGCCCTACGAGCAGTACTTC
TRBV19	TRBD1	large	TRBJ2-7	CASSIGTVYEQYF	TGTGCCAGTAGTATTGGGACAGTCTACGAGCAGTACTTC
TRBV27	NA	large	TRBJ1-6	CASTDKGGDSPLHF	TGTGCCAGCACGGATAAGGGAGGGGACTCACCCCTCCACTTT
TRBV19	TRBD2	large	TRBJ2-3	CASILPGLADTDTQYF	TGTGCCAGTATCCTGCCGGGACTAGCGGACACAGATACGCAGTATTTT
TRBV29-1	TRBD1	large	TRBJ2-7	CSVEGTGVTYEQYF	TGCAGCGTTGAGGGGACAGGGGTAACCTACGAGCAGTACTTC
TRBV5-6	NA	large	TRBJ2-3	CASSRDSRGQSTQYF	TGTGCCAGCAGCCGGGACTCTAGGGGGCAAAGTACGCAGTATTTT
TRBV2	NA	large	TRBJ2-7	CASKVDMETYEQYF	TGTGCCAGCAAGGTGGACATGGAGACCTACGAGCAGTACTTC
TRBV6-2/TRBV6-3	NA	NA	TRBJ2-5	CASIGVGWQETQYF	TGTGCCAGCATCGGGGTTGGGTGGCAAGAGACCCAGTACTTC
TRBV7-2	TRBD1	medium-sized	TRBJ1-2	CASFAPDRVYGYTF	TGTGCCAGTTTCGCACCGGACAGGGTATACGGCTACACCTTC
TRBV19	NA	large	TRBJ1-4	CASRDLGLEKLFF	TGTGCCAGTAGAGATTTGGGACTTGAAAAACTGTTTTTT
TRBV6-5	NA	large	TRBJ2-7	CASSAGYEQYF	TGTGCCAGCTCTGCTGGATACGAGCAGTACTTC
TRBV25-1	NA	large	TRBJ2-2	CASSEYLRGEFTGELFF	TGTGCCAGCAGTGAATATCTGAGGGGGGAATTCACCGGGGAGCTGTTTTTT
TRBV2	NA	large	TRBJ2-1	CASSSGWEQFF	TGTGCCAGCAGCTCCGGTTGGGAGCAGTTCTTC
TRBV7-6	NA	large	TRBJ2-2	CASRHRETGELFF	TGTGCCAGCAGGCACAGGGAAACCGGGGAGCTGTTTTTT
TRBV19	NA	NA	TRBJ2-5	CASSFTGDQYF	TGTGCCAGTAGTTTTACGGGAGACCAGTACTTC
TRBV28	NA	large	TRBJ1-1	CASRPRDTNTEAFF	TGTGCCAGCCGACCCCGGGACACGAACACTGAAGCTTTCTTT
TRBV4-1	NA	large	TRBJ2-7	CASSQQPGEDTYEQYF	TGCGCCAGCAGCCAACAGCCGGGAGAGGACACCTACGAGCAGTACTTC
TRBV29-1	NA	medium-sized	TRBJ2-2	CSVGSGNTGELFF	TGCAGCGTTGGTTCTGGGAACACCGGGGAGCTGTTTTTT
TRBV4-2	NA	NA	TRBJ1-1	CASSQDPLQGSTEAFF	TGTGCCAGCAGCCAAGATCCCCTCCAGGGAAGCACTGAAGCTTTCTTT
TRBV13	NA	medium-sized	TRBJ2-6	CASSVGHRLLSGANVLTF	TGTGCCAGCAGCGTCGGGCACAGGCTGCTCTCTGGGGCCAACGTCCTGACTTTC
TRBV27	TRBD1	large	TRBJ1-5	CASSDRGWQPQHF	TGCGCCAGTTCGGACAGGGGATGGCAGCCCCAGCATTTT